Included here is one T cell receptor beta chain sequence, with context. Antigen specificity is unknown. CD45RO-negative CD8 cells positively selected for CCR7 made up the naive population, which excluded terminally differentiated effector memory CD45RA+ cells. This record comes from a study of shared clonotypes between healthy human individuals. Whole-study results and caveats: A limitation of the genetic and exposure-history diversity represented arose from few donors. Clonotype sharing across a few donors was observed for 5% to 6.5% of naive CD4 clonotypes.

V lost 5 bases, J lost 3 bases, and 11 bases lay in between. Germline lookup yields CDR1 SGHRS and CDR2 YFSETQ. The CDR3 consists of 13 residues. It was across several immunoSEQ plates that each subset's genomic DNA was evenly split. Source study methods: Filtering was not the same, since immunoSEQ gave junction-only sequences without quality scores. Here immunoSEQ multiplex PCR was the method, and the copy in TCRdb shows in-frame clones only, minus some. From that table come the V and J calls and clone size; the DNA was used to work out D and trimming. The sample consists of around 2,000,000 clones, around 96% of them appearing once.

V and J are TRBV5-1 and TRBJ1-1; D gene ambiguous. Input material: naive CD8+ T cells sorted from blood. This receptor was taken from a man between 18 and 29 years old in good health. CDR3 DNA sequence: TGCGCCAGCAGTTTCGACCCTGACACTGAAGCTTTCTTT. Translation gives CASSFDPDTEAFF. Variable domain in full (rest from reference TRBV5-1 and TRBJ1-1): KAGVTQTPRYLIKTRGQQVTLSCSPISGHRSVSWYQQTPGQGLQFLFEYFSETQRNKGNFPGRFSGRQFSNSRSEMNVSTLELGDSALYLCASSFDPDTEAFFGQGTRLTVV.